This T cell receptor beta chain was sequenced in a study of beta chain features in type 1 diabetes. Investigators reverse transcribed all isolated RNA, so they sequenced expressed TCRB transcripts. The method was immunoSEQ multiplex PCR; TCRdb's version includes in-frame clones alone and lacks a portion of them. The sample shows some 52,000 clones, under 50% of them seen only once. A remark on this clone: What it recognizes is unknown.

Germline-derived CDR1 and CDR2 are MGHRA and YSYEKL. Trimming took 0 bases from V and 3 from J, leaving 12 bases between them. The CDR3 loop spans 15 amino acids. Points from the study as a whole: Shortening of TCRB CDR3s, moderate but significant, appeared in all four CD4+ subsets of Type 1 diabetes patients.

This TCR derives from a man in his thirties or forties with type 1 diabetes. Sequencing was performed on Tregs from blood. The V gene is TRBV4-1, the J gene TRBJ2-7, with D possibly being TRBD2 (5 bases). The CDR3 spells CASSQDGAAGYEQYF. The CDR3 DNA is TGCGCCAGCAGCCAAGATGGAGCGGCTGGCTACGAGCAGTACTTC.